This TCR beta chain comes out of a study of PD-1 blockade in classical Hodgkin lymphoma. The CDR3 runs 15 residues. Trimming removed 4 bases at V and 1 base at J, with 14 bases between. Germline V lookup: CDR1 SGHRS, CDR2 YFSETQ. Relapse was seen in all patients after autologous stem cell transplantation, and brentuximab vedotin exposure was variable. Profiling relied on immunoSEQ multiplex PCR, and the TCRdb table lists in-frame clones only, not all of them. The sample includes some 96,000 clones, roughly 79% seen only once; the top ten take around 15%. General study findings and limits: It was CD4+ TCR diversity, not CD8+, that rose significantly by C4D1.

In regard to this clone: What it recognizes is unknown.

This rearrangement joins TRBV5-1 to TRBJ1-1; D ambiguous. This sequence originates from a human donor with classical Hodgkin lymphoma. The sample here was peripheral blood mononuclear cells (PBMCs), taken before the second cycle of nivolumab. CDR3 nucleotides: TGCGCCAGCAGCGCACTTAGTTCAGGGAACACTGAAGCTTTCTTT. Protein: CASSALSSGNTEAFF.